A single sample is the source of the 15 T cell receptor beta chains below, sequenced in a study of T cell responses to AZD1222 COVID-19 vaccine. Measured with immunoSEQ multiplex PCR; TCRdb has only the in-frame clones, and not every one. The top ten clones hold 2.5% to 4% of a sample with around 100,000 clones, more than 75% of them seen once. The specimen was peripheral blood, collected on day 0 of AZD1222 vaccination. The source of these receptors is an adult in good health.

The chain recombines TRBV7-8 with TRBJ1-3, with D uncertain. Between the trimmed V and J ends, which lost 2 bases and 2 bases, there was a span of 7 bases. The CDR3 runs to 14 residues. Germline V gives CDR1 SGHVS, CDR2 FQNEAQ. The CDR3 spells CASSLSEAGNTIYF. CDR3 coding DNA: TGTGCCAGCAGCTTAAGCGAAGCTGGAAACACCATATATTTT.

This chain connects TRBV9 to TRBJ2-3; a possible D gene is TRBD1 (5 bases). CDR1 is SGDLS and CDR2 is YYNGEE in the germline V gene. V dropped 4 bases and J dropped 5 bases, with 14 bases sitting between them. This CDR3 contains 14 residues. In DNA form, the CDR3 reads TGTGCCAGCAGCATGACAGTTCTTCAAGATACGCAGTATTTT. It is translated as CASSMTVLQDTQYF.

This sequence joins TRBV7-2 and TRBJ1-6; D may be TRBD1 (5 bases). V lost 1 base to trimming and J lost 9 bases, with 16 bases between them. CDR1 is SGHTA and CDR2 is FQGNSA in the germline V gene. The length of the CDR3 is 16 residues. The CDR3 DNA reads TGTGCCAGCAGCTTAGTTCCGGGGGAGGAAGGTTCACCCCTCCACTTT. Translated: CASSLVPGEEGSPLHF.

CDR3 nucleotide sequence: TGTGCCAGCAGCCCCGGGACCGGGGAGCTGTTTTTT. It specifies CASSPGTGELFF. This chain connects TRBV7-3 to TRBJ2-2; D call uncertain. The CDR3 extends over 12 amino acids. The germline gives CDR1 SGHTA, CDR2 FQGTGA. The ends were cut back, 5 bases at V and 5 bases at J, with 6 bases in the middle.

The rearrangement uses TRBV15 and TRBJ1-5; TRBD1 aligns across 9 bases. Losses at the gene ends were 4 bases for V and 7 bases for J; bases not matched to a gene: 11. This CDR3 region has 16 residues. Per the germline V gene, CDR1 is LNHNV and CDR2 is YYDKDF (reference sequence). The CDR3 nucleotides are TGTGCCACCAGCATTGAACCACAGGGGGCTAAACAGCCCCAGCATTTT. Translated: CATSIEPQGAKQPQHF.

The rearrangement joins TRBV2 to TRBJ1-1, with D possibly being TRBD1 (6 bases). The CDR3 has 16 amino acids. Per germline, CDR1 SNHLY and CDR2 FYNNEI. Trimming took off 7 bases at V and 0 bases at J, with 18 bases between the two ends. The CDR3 loop is CASKTGPGAMNTEAFF. The CDR3 nucleotides read TGTGCCAGCAAGACGGGGCCAGGGGCCATGAACACTGAAGCTTTCTTT.

The V and J genes are TRBV7-2 and TRBJ2-3; maybe TRBD2 (6 bases). This CDR3 has 14 residues. Between the trimmed V and J ends, which lost 3 bases and 5 bases, there was a span of 12 bases. CDR1 is SGHTA, CDR2 FQGNSA, per germline. CDR3 sequence reads: CASSFVGGVDTQYF. CDR3 sequence (DNA): TGTGCCAGCAGCTTTGTGGGGGGAGTAGATACGCAGTATTTT.

The rearrangement links TRBV10-3 to TRBJ1-1; TRBD1 aligns across 11 bases. Germline V gene data show CDR1 as ENHRY and CDR2 as SYGVKD. V was pared by 6 bases and J by 10 bases, with 7 bases of the junction left unmatched. The CDR3 length is 13 residues. The CDR3 sequence: CAISPDRGPGAFF. The CDR3 coding sequence is TGTGCCATCAGCCCGGACAGGGGGCCTGGAGCTTTCTTT.

The gene calls are TRBV19 and TRBJ2-5; no firm D call. Germline CDR1 and CDR2: LNHDA and SQIVND (reference sequence). Trimming removed 4 bases from V and 5 bases from J, with 8 bases in between. The CDR3 is 12 residues long. Here the CDR3 reads CASSTLGETQYF. The CDR3 bases are TGTGCCAGTAGTACTCTTGGGGAGACCCAGTACTTC.

V and J are TRBV6-4 and TRBJ1-1, with D possibly TRBD1 on 6 matching bases. CDR3 length: 13 residues. V gave up 1 base and J gave up 4 bases, with 7 bases separating them. Germline V gene sequence: CDR1 MRHNA, CDR2 SNTAGT. CDR3 in amino acids: CASSDFRGTEAFF. CDR3 coding DNA: TGTGCCAGCAGTGACTTCAGGGGCACTGAAGCTTTCTTT.

This chain joins TRBV28 and TRBJ1-5; no reliable D call. Germline lookup yields CDR1 MDHEN and CDR2 SYDVKM. Between the trimmed V and J ends, which lost 3 bases and 5 bases, there was a span of 11 bases. The CDR3 consists of 14 residues. The CDR3 region is CASSLHAEYQPQHF. DNA of the CDR3: TGTGCCAGCAGTTTGCATGCCGAGTATCAGCCCCAGCATTTT.

V and J are TRBV27 and TRBJ2-5; 7 bases line up with TRBD1. J gave up 2 bases and V 9 bases, and 3 bases lay outside the gene matches. This CDR3 region has 12 residues. CDR1 and CDR2 from the germline V gene are MNHEY and SMNVEV (reference sequence). The CDR3 loop reads CASSRGQETQYF. For the CDR3, the DNA is TGTGCCAGTTCCAGGGGGCAAGAGACCCAGTACTTC.

This clone was recorded only once. The genes are TRBV5-1 and TRBJ1-2; the D is unclear. This CDR3 is built from 13 residues. Deletions cut 4 bases from V and 8 bases from J, with 15 bases between. Germline values: CDR1 SGHRS, CDR2 YFSETQ. Written as DNA, the CDR3 is TGCGCCAGCAGCCCAAGTTCCCTCTGGGGCTACACCTTC. Its translation: CASSPSSLWGYTF.

The chain couples TRBV7-2 to TRBJ1-1; no clear D. Germline CDR1 reads SGHTA; CDR2 reads FQGNSA. With 5 bases removed from V and 6 bases from J, the gap between germline ends came to 16 bases. The CDR3 length is 14 residues. Written as DNA, the CDR3 is TGTGCCAGCAGCAACCGTTTCGATGCGTCTGAAGCTTTCTTT. Its protein product is CASSNRFDASEAFF.

The chain links TRBV9 to TRBJ2-2; D perhaps matches TRBD2 (5 bases). Trimming cost V 2 bases and J 4 bases, with 9 bases left between them. The CDR3 length is 14 residues. The V gene's germline CDR1 is SGDLS and CDR2 YYNGEE. The CDR3 bases are TGTGCCAGCAGCGTCCGGGGAATCACCGGGGAGCTGTTTTTT. It translates to CASSVRGITGELFF.